The 26 T cell receptor beta chains reported below all come from one sample, sequenced in a study of blood T cells in healthy people across ages. A sample-barcoded 5' primer and a J-beta primer mix were used in a second PCR of about 6 to 12 cycles. From the 5' RACE reads, TCRdb called clonotypes with MiXCR, one entry per CDR3 protein. The profile shows 1.5 million to 1.9 million distinct CDR3 sequences, roughly 43% of them singletons. Material: blood. These receptors all stem from a woman aged 18-29 years in good health.

The rearrangement uses TRBV7-2 and TRBJ2-4, with 7 bases lining up with TRBD2. The length of the CDR3 is 15 residues. Germline V gene data show CDR1 as SGHTA and CDR2 as FQGNSA. Losses at the gene ends were 1 base for V and 13 bases for J; bases not matched to a gene: 13. CDR3 DNA: TGTGCCAGCAGCTTAGTTGCGGGAGACGTGGAGGCCCAGTACTTC. This gives the protein CASSLVAGDVEAQYF.

The table lists this clonotype with a few counts. This CDR3 is CASSYSTGRGEQYF. The CDR3 DNA is TGTGCCAGCAGTTACTCGACAGGGAGGGGCGAGCAGTACTTC. V usage is TRBV6-5 and J usage is TRBJ2-7; D tentatively fits TRBD1 or TRBD2 (7 bases each). Trimming took 0 bases from V and 6 from J, leaving 12 bases between them. Germline assignment: CDR1 MNHEY and CDR2 SVGAGI. The length of the CDR3 is 14 residues.

This clonotype has more than one count but fewer than ten. The V call is TRBV6-6, the J call TRBJ2-1, with 15 bases identical to TRBD2. Germline assignment: CDR1 MNHNY and CDR2 SVGAGI (reference sequence). Unmatched junction bases numbered 7, after V lost 2 bases and J lost 8 bases. This CDR3 has 17 amino acids. The CDR3 loop reads CASSYRTSGGAVDEQFF. The CDR3 nucleotides are TGTGCCAGCAGTTACCGGACTAGCGGGGGGGCCGTCGATGAGCAGTTCTTC.

This clonotype was counted a few times. V gene TRBV10-3 combines with J gene TRBJ2-1, with a tentative D call TRBD1 (7 bases). V was pared by 3 bases and J by 8 bases, with 14 bases between. This CDR3 comprises 14 residues. Germline CDR1 reads ENHRY; CDR2 reads SYGVKD. The CDR3 reads CAISDPGGSDEQFF. CDR3 sequence (DNA): TGTGCCATCAGTGATCCAGGGGGGAGCGATGAGCAGTTCTTC.

This clonotype was seen only a few times. This rearrangement joins TRBV24-1 to TRBJ1-2; D not certain. The CDR3 has 14 amino acids. Trimming removed 0 bases from V and 2 bases from J, with 6 bases in between. CDR1 and CDR2 from the germline V gene are KGHDR and SFDVKD. The CDR3 DNA reads TGTGCCACCAGTGATTTGGCCTTGAACTATGGCTACACCTTC. Amino acid sequence: CATSDLALNYGYTF.

This sequence joins TRBV2 and TRBJ2-3; D tentatively fits TRBD1 or TRBD2 (5 bases each). CDR1 is SNHLY and CDR2 is FYNNEI in the germline V gene. CDR3 length equals 16 residues. V lost 6 bases and J lost 2, with 18 bases in between. In DNA form, the CDR3 reads TGTGCCAGCAGCGAATTATGGGGGAGATCCACAGATACGCAGTATTTT. Encoded protein: CASSELWGRSTDTQYF.

The V and J genes are TRBV27 and TRBJ2-3; 13 nucleotides line up with TRBD2. The length of the CDR3 is 14 residues. The trim removed 8 bases at V and 3 bases at J, leaving 2 bases unmatched. Germline loops: CDR1 MNHEY, CDR2 SMNVEV (reference sequence). The CDR3: CASGLAGVTDTQYF. The CDR3 region has the DNA TGTGCCAGCGGACTAGCGGGAGTTACAGATACGCAGTATTTT.

This clonotype occurred a few times. The chain joins TRBV9 to TRBJ1-5; no definite D call. CDR1 is SGDLS and CDR2 is YYNGEE in the germline V gene. The CDR3 runs to 13 residues. Deletions cut 3 bases from V and 7 bases from J, with 11 bases between. This CDR3 is CASSATTRQPQHF. In DNA, the CDR3 is TGTGCCAGCAGCGCAACCACTCGGCAGCCCCAGCATTTT.

This clonotype was detected a few times. J is TRBJ1-6 and V is TRBV27, with unresolved D. Germline-derived CDR1 and CDR2 are MNHEY and SMNVEV (reference sequence). Trimming cost V 2 bases and J 1 base, with 12 bases left between them. The CDR3 covers 17 residues. The DNA for the CDR3 is TGTGCCAGCAGTTTAGTCTGGGGAGAGTCCTATAATTCACCCCTCCACTTT. The encoded protein is CASSLVWGESYNSPLHF.

This clonotype has a handful of counts. V is TRBV20-1 and J is TRBJ2-5; 10 nucleotides align to TRBD2. The CDR3 is 14 amino acids. In germline, CDR1 is DFQATT, CDR2 SNEGSKA (reference sequence). J gave up 3 bases and V 3 bases, and 4 bases lay outside the gene matches. DNA for the CDR3: TGCAGTGCTAGGAATCTAGCGGGGGAAGAGACCCAGTACTTC. The encoded protein is CSARNLAGEETQYF.

This chain connects TRBV7-2 to TRBJ2-2; D is perhaps TRBD1 or TRBD2 (5 bases each). Germline CDR1 SGHTA, CDR2 FQGNSA. Trimming took off 2 bases at V and 7 bases at J, with 8 bases between the two ends. This CDR3 comprises 13 residues. The CDR3, as DNA: TGTGCCAGCAGCTTAATGGGGGACGGGGAGCTGTTTTTT. It translates to CASSLMGDGELFF.

This sequence joins TRBV12-3 or TRBV12-4 and TRBJ1-5, with D unresolved. The CDR3 length is 15 residues. Trimming took 4 bases from V and 5 from J, leaving 15 bases between them. The CDR3 is CASSYGRGPYQPQHF. The CDR3 nucleotides are TGTGCCAGCAGTTATGGCCGAGGACCCTATCAGCCCCAGCATTTT.

The chain is built from TRBV20-1 and TRBJ2-1, with 7 bases lining up with TRBD1. Germline V gene sequence: CDR1 DFQATT, CDR2 SNEGSKA (reference sequence). CDR3 length: 14 residues. The J segment lost 2 bases and the V segment lost 5 bases, leaving 6 bases of the junction unmatched. This CDR3 reads CSAQDRYTYNEQFF. In DNA, the CDR3 is TGCAGTGCTCAGGACAGGTACACCTACAATGAGCAGTTCTTC.

The V call is TRBV20-1, the J call TRBJ2-7; D ambiguous. The CDR3 contains 14 residues. The germline V gene encodes CDR1 DFQATT and CDR2 SNEGSKA (reference sequence). V lost 0 bases to trimming and J lost 0 bases, with 9 bases between them. The CDR3 DNA reads TGCAGTGCTAGAGATCTTCTAGTCTCCTACGAGCAGTACTTC. As protein: CSARDLLVSYEQYF.

The chain uses TRBV27 and TRBJ2-3; 8 bases are a match to TRBD2. The V and J ends lost 4 bases and 7 bases, in that order; junction bases with no gene match: 7. Germline CDR1 reads MNHEY; CDR2 reads SMNVEV (reference sequence). This CDR3 has 14 residues. CDR3 nucleotides: TGTGCCAGCAGTTCACTAGCGGTAAAGAATACGCAGTATTTT. Its protein product is CASSSLAVKNTQYF.

This clonotype has just one count. The rearrangement joins TRBV4-2 to TRBJ2-5, with TRBD2 matching over 9 bases. This CDR3 region has 16 residues. J was trimmed by 11 bases and V by 2 bases; bases with no gene match: 15. Germline V gene data show CDR1 as LGHNA and CDR2 as YNFKEQ. In DNA, the CDR3 is TGTGCCAGCAGCCAAAATGGCGGGGGGGCTTTCGGTGAGCAGTACTTC. This codes for CASSQNGGGAFGEQYF.

On this clonotype itself: One junction end disagrees with the germline gene, perhaps due to a read error. The rearrangement links TRBV20-1 to TRBJ1-2; D is undetermined. The germline V gene has CDR1 DFQATT and CDR2 SNEGSKA (reference sequence). The CDR3 runs to 11 residues. CDR3 coding DNA: TGCAGTGCCAGAGGGATTAGTGGCTACACCTTC. Translating gives CSARGISGYTF.

The CDR3 DNA is TGTGCCACCAGTGATTTGCGGGCAGGGGATCGGAATGAGCAGTTCTTC. Amino acid sequence: CATSDLRAGDRNEQFF. The chain links TRBV24-1 to TRBJ2-1, with D possibly being TRBD1 (6 bases). Germline CDR1 KGHDR, CDR2 SFDVKD. The CDR3 loop spans 16 amino acids. V lost 0 bases to trimming and J lost 7 bases, with 15 bases between them.

The rearrangement uses TRBV4-1 and TRBJ1-1, with D possibly matching TRBD1 (5 bases). Germline V gene sequence: CDR1 MGHRA, CDR2 YSYEKL. This CDR3 is 14 amino acids long. Trimming stripped 6 bases from V and 4 bases from J, with 15 bases between. CDR3 in amino acids: CASRTGGWGTEAFF. Here the CDR3 DNA reads TGCGCCAGCAGGACCGGGGGTTGGGGCACTGAAGCTTTCTTT.

This rearrangement joins TRBV6-6 to TRBJ2-1; TRBD2 agrees at 10 bases. V lost 0 bases, J lost 10 bases, and 6 bases stayed unmatched. This CDR3 is built from 15 residues. CDR1 and CDR2 from the germline V gene are MNHNY and SVGAGI (reference sequence). The CDR3 bases are TGTGCCAGCAGTTACTCTGCTCTAGCGGGAGAAGAGCAGTTCTTC. This gives the protein CASSYSALAGEEQFF.

The rearrangement uses TRBV28 and TRBJ2-7, with TRBD1 identical over 10 bases. Germline CDR1 is MDHEN and CDR2 is SYDVKM. Trimming took 7 bases from V and 0 from J; bases not matched to a gene: 12. CDR3 length: 17 amino acids. The chain's CDR3 is CASKTGTGALSSYEQYF. The CDR3 coding sequence is TGTGCCAGCAAGACCGGGACAGGGGCCTTGAGCTCCTACGAGCAGTACTTC.

The table lists this clonotype with a few counts. The genes are TRBV10-3 and TRBJ2-6; unclear D gene. V shed 3 bases and J shed 2 bases, with 5 bases lying between them. Germline-derived CDR1 and CDR2 are ENHRY and SYGVKD. This CDR3 spans 14 amino acids. Here the CDR3 reads CAISDRAGANVLTF. Here the CDR3 DNA reads TGTGCCATCAGTGATCGTGCTGGGGCCAACGTCCTGACTTTC.

V gene TRBV7-2 combines with J gene TRBJ2-2; unclear D gene. The CDR3 loop spans 13 amino acids. Looked up from germline, CDR1 is SGHTA and CDR2 is FQGNSA. V lost 5 bases to trimming and J lost 11 bases, with 15 bases between them. CDR3 region: CASSLNLPDELFF. CDR3 sequence (DNA): TGTGCCAGCAGCCTGAATTTACCGGACGAGCTGTTTTTT.

This clonotype was picked up one time. This may be a read error: a much more frequent sequence differs by one nucleotide. The rearrangement links TRBV6-6 to TRBJ2-5; tentatively, D is TRBD2 (6 bases). TRBJ2-1 explains the end of the DNA better; the J call may be wrong. The germline CDR1 and CDR2 sequences are MNHNY and SVGAGI (reference sequence). This CDR3 contains 14 residues. The CDR3 loop is CASNLAGLQETQFF. The CDR3 coding sequence is TGTGCCAGCAACCTGGCGGGACTCCAAGAGACCCAGTTCTTC.

The V and J genes are TRBV6-5 and TRBJ2-7; 8 bases line up with TRBD1. CDR3 size: 16 residues. Per germline, CDR1 MNHEY and CDR2 SVGAGI. The V segment lost 2 bases and the J segment 1 base; nucleotides outside the gene matches: 7. DNA of the CDR3: TGTGCCAGCAGTTACACACAGGGGGATAGTTCCTACGAGCAGTACTTC. Translating it yields CASSYTQGDSSYEQYF.

V is TRBV12-3 or TRBV12-4 and J is TRBJ2-7; TRBD2 matches 9 bases. V shed 7 bases and J 6 bases; nucleotides not matched to a gene: 13. This CDR3 is built from 15 residues. The CDR3 protein is CASTSSGILRGEQYF. CDR3 DNA: TGTGCCAGCACCTCTAGCGGGATCCTTCGGGGCGAGCAGTACTTC.